This T cell receptor (beta chain) was captured by sequencing in a study of blood T cell repertoires in COVID-19. On the study more broadly: Sites in the United States, Italy and Spain provided acute and convalescent COVID-19 samples. T cells, B-cell-depleted T cells, or PBMCs supplied cDNA or gDNA.

Methods used by the authors: Estimation of nucleated cell counts relied on the amplification of reference gene primers. Assay used: immunoSEQ multiplex PCR; TCRdb lists only in-frame clones, some missing. V and J calls plus clone size are reproduced from that table; the DNA served to infer D and trimming. Of about 210,000 clones listed, 82% are singletons. CDR1 is SGHVS and CDR2 is FNYEAQ in the germline V gene. CDR3 length equals 12 residues. With 9 bases removed from V and 6 bases from J, the gap between germline ends came to 11 bases. This clone turned up a few times. The sequence was collected from a woman in her 40s with acute or convalescent COVID-19. The V gene is TRBV7-6, the J gene TRBJ2-2, with D possibly being TRBD2 (6 bases). Sequences were obtained from peripheral blood. The CDR3, as DNA: TGTGCCAGGCGGGGAGAAGCCGGGGAGCTGTTTTTT. This gives the protein CARRGEAGELFF.